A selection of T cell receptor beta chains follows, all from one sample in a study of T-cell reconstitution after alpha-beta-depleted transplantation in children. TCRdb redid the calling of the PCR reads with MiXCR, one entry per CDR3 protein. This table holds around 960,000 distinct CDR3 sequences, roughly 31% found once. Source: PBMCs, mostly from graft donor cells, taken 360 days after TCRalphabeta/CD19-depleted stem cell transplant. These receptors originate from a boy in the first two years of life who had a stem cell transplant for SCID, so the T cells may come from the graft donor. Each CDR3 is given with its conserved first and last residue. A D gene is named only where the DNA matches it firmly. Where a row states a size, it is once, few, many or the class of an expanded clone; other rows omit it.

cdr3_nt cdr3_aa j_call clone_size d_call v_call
TGTGCCACCAGACGGGAAGGGCAGGGTGCCTACGAGCAGTACTTC CATRREGQGAYEQYF TRBJ2-7 . . TRBV15
TGTGCCAGCAGCCTGGGCAGCAGGTTAACTCAGCCCCAGCATTTT CASSLGSRLTQPQHF TRBJ1-5 few . TRBV5-6
TGCAGTGCGAATTACAGAGCTGAGCAGTTCTTC CSANYRAEQFF TRBJ2-1 few . TRBV20-1
TGTGCCAGCGGAAGGGACACTGAAGCTTTCTTT CASGRDTEAFF TRBJ1-1 many . TRBV6-5
TGCAGTGCTAGGCGGGGGACTAGCGGGGGGTGGTCCTACGAGCAGTACTTC CSARRGTSGGWSYEQYF TRBJ2-7 few TRBD2 TRBV20-1
TGCGCCAGCAGCCAGGTTTCTCTAGCGGGGGGCCAGTTCTTC CASSQVSLAGGQFF TRBJ2-1 few TRBD2 TRBV4-3
TGTGCCAGCAGCTTAACTCCGTGGGGCTCCTACAATGAGCAGTTCTTC CASSLTPWGSYNEQFF TRBJ2-1 . . TRBV7-3
TGTGCCAGCAGCTTAGCGCGGAGGTACGAGCAGTACTTC CASSLARRYEQYF TRBJ2-7 . . TRBV7-6
TGCGCCAGCAGCCAAGACCCAGGGGCGAGGAATGGCTACACCTTC CASSQDPGARNGYTF TRBJ1-2 . . TRBV4-1
TGTGCCAGCAGTTTAGCTCTCTCCCGGGGGACGTTCGGGGAGACCCAGTACTTC CASSLALSRGTFGETQYF TRBJ2-5 few . TRBV12-3/TRBV12-4
TGCGCCAGCAGCTTGTTGGGGACAGTCTATGGCTACACCTTC CASSLLGTVYGYTF TRBJ1-2 few TRBD1 TRBV5-1
TGCGCCAGCAGCGAAACGACAGGAACGGCTCTGGGCGAGCAGTTCTTC CASSETTGTALGEQFF TRBJ2-1 few . TRBV10-1
TGCGCCAGCAGCTTGGCCGGGACAGGACTTCGCGAGCAGTACTTC CASSLAGTGLREQYF TRBJ2-7 . TRBD1 TRBV5-1
TGTGCCAGCAGTTATGCGGGACTAGCGCCTAGGAATGAGCAGTTCTTC CASSYAGLAPRNEQFF TRBJ2-1 . TRBD2 TRBV6-2/TRBV6-3
TGTGCCACCAGCAGAGGACAGTCGCCCTACGAGCAGTACTTC CATSRGQSPYEQYF TRBJ2-7 few . TRBV15
TGTGCCAGCAGCCGGAGGATTCCCTACGAGCAGTACTTC CASSRRIPYEQYF TRBJ2-7 . . TRBV13
TGCGCCAGCAGCGCGTCGGACATTAACACCGGGGAGCTGTTTTTT CASSASDINTGELFF TRBJ2-2 few . TRBV5-1